What follows are 27 T cell receptor beta chains derived from one specimen sequenced in a study of PD-1 blockade in mismatch repair-deficient tumors. Clones were read by immunoSEQ multiplex PCR, and TCRdb kept only the in-frame ones, dropping some. The table has some 49,000 clones, approximately 80% seen once. This specimen consisted of PBMCs, obtained before pembrolizumab treatment. Every receptor here comes from an adult with mismatch repair-deficient cancer.

The chain carries TRBV5-1 and TRBJ2-5; D perhaps matches TRBD2 (6 bases). The CDR3 covers 17 residues. Trimming left V 1 base short and J 3 bases short, with 19 bases between. CDR1 and CDR2 from the germline V gene are SGHRS and YFSETQ. The CDR3, as DNA: TGCGCCAGCAGCTTGCGGCGGGGTAGAGAGCGGGAAGAGACCCAGTACTTC. Amino acids: CASSLRRGREREETQYF.

The rearrangement links TRBV5-8 to TRBJ1-1; D gene unclear. The CDR3 spans 14 residues. CDR1 and CDR2 from the germline V gene are SGHTS and YDEGEE. V lost 2 bases to trimming and J lost 4 bases, with 12 bases between them. The CDR3 protein is CASSFNPRGTEAFF. DNA of the CDR3: TGTGCCAGCAGCTTTAACCCCCGAGGCACTGAAGCTTTCTTT. The variable domain in full, with the rest retrieved from reference TRBV5-8 and TRBJ1-1, is EAGVTQSPTHLIKTRGQQATLRCSPISGHTSVYWYQQALGLGLQFLLWYDEGEERNRGNFPPRFSGRQFPNYSSELNVNALELEDSALYLCASSFNPRGTEAFFGQGTRLTVV.

This sequence joins TRBV5-1 and TRBJ2-1; 8 bases agree with TRBD2. Per germline, CDR1 SGHRS and CDR2 YFSETQ. Trimming took 5 bases from V and 6 from J; bases not matched to a gene: 10. CDR3 length: 15 residues. CDR3 coding DNA: TGCGCCAGCAGTTCTCTTAGCGGGATCGGCAATGAGCAGTTCTTC. Translation gives CASSSLSGIGNEQFF. Filled out from reference TRBV5-1 and TRBJ2-1, the complete variable domain reads KAGVTQTPRYLIKTRGQQVTLSCSPISGHRSVSWYQQTPGQGLQFLFEYFSETQRNKGNFPGRFSGRQFSNSRSEMNVSTLELGDSALYLCASSSLSGIGNEQFFGPGTRLTVL.

This sequence joins TRBV7-8 and TRBJ2-5, with D possibly TRBD2 on 6 matching bases. V was cut by 5 bases and J by 5 bases, with 12 bases left in between. The germline V gene encodes CDR1 SGHVS and CDR2 FQNEAQ. The CDR3 runs 13 residues. The CDR3 sequence is CASSILAGETQYF. Here the CDR3 DNA reads TGTGCCAGCAGCATACTAGCTGGGGAGACCCAGTACTTC.

V usage is TRBV7-9 and J usage is TRBJ1-2; the match to TRBD1 covers 7 bases. Germline assignment: CDR1 SEHNR and CDR2 FQNEAQ (reference sequence). With 4 bases clipped from V and 8 bases from J, the junction kept 13 bases outside the gene matches. This CDR3 contains 15 residues. This chain's CDR3 is CASSSTRTGVGGYTF. CDR3 coding DNA: TGTGCCAGCAGCTCGACTCGTACAGGGGTGGGAGGCTACACCTTC.

This sequence joins TRBV5-4 and TRBJ2-5; TRBD1 aligns across 7 bases. CDR1 is SGHNT and CDR2 is YYREEE in the germline V gene (reference sequence). The CDR3 spans 16 residues. Trimming removed 0 bases from V and 1 base from J; junction bases left unmatched: 6. CDR3 amino acids: CASSLADRVTQETQYF. As DNA, the CDR3 is TGTGCCAGCAGCTTGGCCGACAGGGTAACCCAAGAGACCCAGTACTTC.

The CDR3 bases are TGTGCCAGTAGGACTAGCGGAAACTACAATGAGCAGTTCTTC. It codes for CASRTSGNYNEQFF. The rearrangement links TRBV19 to TRBJ2-1, with 9 bases that match TRBD2. V shed 6 bases and J 3 bases; nucleotides not matched to a gene: 3. CDR1 is LNHDA, CDR2 SQIVND, per germline (reference sequence). The CDR3 consists of 14 residues.

Note on this clone: The same CDR3 is also encoded by other DNA sequences in this sample. The rearrangement links TRBV9 to TRBJ2-3; D is possibly TRBD2 (5 bases). Germline loops: CDR1 SGDLS, CDR2 YYNGEE. CDR3 length equals 14 residues. Trimming removed 4 bases at V and 4 bases at J, with 13 bases between. CDR3 protein: CASSRFDGADTQYF. CDR3 sequence (DNA): TGTGCCAGCAGCCGATTTGACGGGGCAGATACGCAGTATTTT.

The chain links TRBV6-5 to TRBJ2-7; tentatively, D is TRBD2 (6 bases). The germline CDR1 and CDR2 sequences are MNHEY and SVGAGI. This CDR3 spans 14 amino acids. Trimming left V 4 bases short and J 7 bases short, with 17 bases between. This chain's CDR3 is CASSSGREGLEQYF. CDR3 DNA sequence: TGTGCCAGCAGTTCCGGGCGGGAAGGGCTAGAGCAGTACTTC.

This clone was detected once. V usage is TRBV18 and J usage is TRBJ1-2, with D maybe TRBD1 (6 bases). V was clipped by 3 bases and J by 4 bases, with 9 bases between them. The CDR3 is made up of 13 amino acids. Germline values: CDR1 KGHSH, CDR2 LQKENI. Here the CDR3 DNA reads TGTGCCAGCTCACCGACAGGCAGCTATGGCTACACCTTC. This encodes CASSPTGSYGYTF.

This clone was seen only a few times. The chain recombines TRBV9 with TRBJ1-1; no definite D call. There are 12 residues in the CDR3. In germline, CDR1 is SGDLS, CDR2 YYNGEE. Trimming pared 0 bases from V and 4 bases from J, leaving 4 bases between. The CDR3 DNA is TGTGCCAGCAGCGTAGGAGGCACTGAAGCTTTCTTT. It codes for CASSVGGTEAFF.

The rearrangement links TRBV27 to TRBJ2-1; D unresolved. Germline V gives CDR1 MNHEY, CDR2 SMNVEV (reference sequence). The CDR3 runs to 13 residues. V was clipped by 6 bases and J by 7 bases, with 13 bases between them. This CDR3 reads CASSPAPWNEQFF. The CDR3, as DNA: TGTGCCAGCAGCCCAGCCCCCTGGAATGAGCAGTTCTTC.

This chain joins TRBV27 and TRBJ2-3, with 12 nucleotides matching TRBD1. The germline V gene encodes CDR1 MNHEY and CDR2 SMNVEV (reference sequence). The CDR3 contains 16 residues. The J segment lost 8 bases and the V segment lost 1 base, leaving 7 bases of the junction unmatched. Here the CDR3 reads CASSLYSGTGGFTQYF. The CDR3 nucleotides are TGTGCCAGCAGTTTATATTCCGGGACAGGGGGCTTTACGCAGTATTTT.

The chain links TRBV11-3 to TRBJ1-2; D is ambiguous. V was shortened by 1 base and J by 7 bases, with 13 bases between the two germline ends. Germline loops: CDR1 SGHNT, CDR2 YENEEA. This CDR3 spans 14 amino acids. The CDR3 DNA reads TGTGCCAGCAGCTTAGCCAGGTCCTTTGGTGGCTACACCTTC. The encoded protein is CASSLARSFGGYTF.

V gene TRBV15 combines with J gene TRBJ1-1; 8 positions match TRBD1. V shed 0 bases and J 6 bases; nucleotides not matched to a gene: 9. From germline, CDR1 is LNHNV and CDR2 YYDKDF (reference sequence). This CDR3 comprises 16 residues. This CDR3 reads CATSRDRSGGAAEAFF. CDR3 nucleotide sequence: TGTGCCACCAGCAGAGATCGGTCAGGGGGCGCGGCTGAAGCTTTCTTT. Together with reference TRBV15 and TRBJ1-1, the CDR3 gives the full variable domain: DAMVIQNPRYQVTQFGKPVTLSCSQTLNHNVMYWYQQKSSQAPKLLFHYYDKDFNNEADTPDNFQSRRPNTSFCFLDIRSPGLGDTAMYLCATSRDRSGGAAEAFFGQGTRLTVV.

The CDR3 sequence is CATQHASTDTQYF. CDR3 in DNA: TGTGCCACCCAACATGCTAGCACAGATACGCAGTATTTT. This sequence joins TRBV19 and TRBJ2-3; the D is unclear. Trimming took 10 bases from V and 0 from J, leaving 11 bases between them. The CDR3 is 13 amino acids. Germline CDR1 LNHDA, CDR2 SQIVND (reference sequence). Full variable domain (missing parts from reference TRBV19 and TRBJ2-3): DGGITQSPKYLFRKEGQNVTLSCEQNLNHDAMYWYRQDPGQGLRLIYYSQIVNDFQKGDIAEGYSVSREKKESFPLTVTSAQKNPTAFYLCATQHASTDTQYFGPGTRLTVL.

The rearrangement links TRBV7-8 to TRBJ2-7, with 8 bases that match TRBD1. The V gene's germline CDR1 is SGHVS and CDR2 FQNEAQ. Trimming at V came to 3 bases and at J to 3 bases, leaving 1 base not matched to a gene. This CDR3 has 13 amino acids. Written as DNA, the CDR3 is TGTGCCAGCAGCTTCGGACAGGGCTACGAGCAGTACTTC. Protein sequence: CASSFGQGYEQYF.

The CDR3: CASSVGAGSGGEQFF. The DNA of the CDR3 is TGTGCCAGCAGCGTAGGGGCGGGATCGGGCGGTGAGCAGTTCTTC. V usage is TRBV9 and J usage is TRBJ2-1; the D gene is possibly TRBD2 (6 bases). Germline V gives CDR1 SGDLS, CDR2 YYNGEE. V gave up 0 bases and J gave up 9 bases, with 16 bases separating them. This CDR3 comprises 15 residues.

The gene calls are TRBV7-6 and TRBJ1-1, with D hard to call. CDR1 is SGHVS and CDR2 is FNYEAQ in the germline V gene. Trimming left V 1 base short and J 1 base short, with 4 bases between. The CDR3 sequence is 13 residues long. Here the CDR3 reads CASSLDRNTEAFF. The CDR3 DNA sequence: TGTGCCAGCAGCTTAGACAGGAACACTGAAGCTTTCTTT.

The J gene is TRBJ2-3, the V gene TRBV5-1, with D perhaps TRBD1 (5 bases). Germline V gene lookup returns CDR1 SGHRS and CDR2 YFSETQ. V dropped 4 bases and J dropped 7 bases, with 16 bases sitting between them. This CDR3 contains 14 residues. The CDR3 spells CASSQLTESNTQYF. The CDR3 DNA follows: TGCGCCAGCAGCCAACTGACAGAATCCAATACGCAGTATTTT.

In DNA, the CDR3 is TGTGCCAGCATCCGATTAGGACTAGCGGCCTACAATGAGCAGTTCTTC. Residues: CASIRLGLAAYNEQFF. This chain uses TRBV13 with TRBJ2-1; 10 bases match TRBD2. V dropped 7 bases and J dropped 2; count of bases not matched to a gene: 8. The CDR3 sequence is 16 residues long. Germline V gives CDR1 PRHDT, CDR2 FYEKMQ (reference sequence).

The genes are TRBV29-1 and TRBJ2-5, with TRBD1 matching 9 bases. CDR3 length equals 14 residues. After removal of 6 bases from V and 5 bases from J, the junction contained 10 bases not matched to a gene. Germline V lookup: CDR1 SQVTM, CDR2 ANQGSEA. The CDR3 region is CSVRDRVNPETQYF. CDR3 nucleotide sequence: TGCAGCGTGAGGGACAGGGTAAATCCGGAGACCCAGTACTTC.

The chain carries TRBV7-2 and TRBJ1-2; D is unresolved. CDR3 size: 14 residues. V was trimmed by 5 bases and J by 4 bases, leaving 14 bases between them. Per the germline V gene, CDR1 is SGHTA and CDR2 is FQGNSA. CDR3 region: CASSRDTQFYGYTF. As DNA, the CDR3 is TGTGCCAGCAGCCGCGACACACAATTCTATGGCTACACCTTC.

V usage is TRBV11-2 and J usage is TRBJ2-1; D ambiguous. Trimming shortened V by 1 base and J by 5 bases, and 6 bases separated the two germline ends. The CDR3 is 13 amino acids. The germline V gene encodes CDR1 SGHAT and CDR2 FQNNGV. In DNA form, the CDR3 reads TGTGCCAGCAGCTTAGCGGCGGACAATGAGCAGTTCTTC. This codes for CASSLAADNEQFF.

This chain uses TRBV11-3 with TRBJ2-1, with D perhaps TRBD2 (7 bases). Trimming left V 1 base short and J 4 bases short, with 17 bases between. Germline V gene lookup returns CDR1 SGHNT and CDR2 YENEEA. The CDR3 sequence is 17 residues long. The CDR3 coding sequence is TGTGCCAGCAGCTTAGCGGTGGGGGGGACAACTTACAATGAGCAGTTCTTC. Protein: CASSLAVGGTTYNEQFF.

The V and J genes are TRBV6-1 and TRBJ1-3, with a tentative D call TRBD1 (6 bases). Trimming shortened V by 3 bases and J by 0 bases, and 12 bases separated the two germline ends. CDR1 and CDR2 from the germline V gene are MNHNS and SASEGT. CDR3 length equals 16 residues. CDR3 nucleotides: TGTGCCAGCAGTGATGCCCACAGGGACTCTGGAAACACCATATATTTT. This gives the protein CASSDAHRDSGNTIYF.

The V gene is TRBV25-1, the J gene TRBJ1-5, with no clear D. V lost 3 bases to trimming and J lost 3 bases, with 15 bases between them. Per germline, CDR1 MGHDK and CDR2 SYGVNS. This CDR3 comprises 16 residues. The CDR3 DNA is TGTGCCAGCAGTGACCCAACCAGCGGTTTCAATCAGCCCCAGCATTTT. Translation gives CASSDPTSGFNQPQHF.